This T cell receptor beta chain derives from a study of blood T cells in healthy people across ages. Whole-study context: About one barcoded beta molecule per two T cells came from capture by template switching. Study outcomes and limitations: Age advanced and TCR beta diversity per million T cells fell, roughly linearly.

For the second PCR, which ran for roughly 6 to 12 cycles, a sample-barcoded 5' primer and a J-beta primer mix were used. TCRdb re-derived calls from the 5' RACE reads in MiXCR, one entry per CDR3 protein. The sample lists over a million distinct CDR3 sequences, 40% to 45% occurring once. In the case of this clonotype: No antigen is known for it.

For every donor, a draw yielded about 10 milliliters of peripheral blood. V was cut by 2 bases and J by 7 bases, with 21 bases left in between. There are 17 residues in the CDR3. Germline CDR1 SGHDN, CDR2 FVKESK. V gene TRBV14 combines with J gene TRBJ2-1; weak D call: TRBD1 (6 bases). Sequencing input: blood. This receptor was identified in a woman aged 18 to 35 in good health. The CDR3 nucleotides read TGTGCCAGCAGCCAATATACAGGGCATAATGGGGGTAATGAGCAGTTCTTC. As protein: CASSQYTGHNGGNEQFF.